These 25 T cell receptor beta chains came from one sample sequenced in a study of shared clonotypes between healthy human individuals. Positive CCR7 selection of CD45RO-negative cells yielded the naive CD8 cells, and terminally differentiated effector memory CD45RA+ cells were excluded. TCRdb's copy holds only in-frame clones and misses some; the assay was immunoSEQ multiplex PCR. This table holds some 2.1 million clones, around 93% found once. The sequenced sample consisted of naive CD8+ T cells from PBMCs. Receptors were obtained from a man aged 18 to 30 in good health. Some clones in this sample may be carry-over from other donors' samples.

The V call is TRBV2, the J call TRBJ1-4, with no clear D. Trimming took off 6 bases at V and 0 bases at J, with 14 bases between the two ends. The CDR3 sequence is 16 residues long. CDR1 SNHLY and CDR2 FYNNEI come from the germline V gene. In DNA, the CDR3 is TGTGCCAGCAGAATGATCCAAGGCGCAACTAATGAAAAACTGTTTTTT. The encoded protein is CASRMIQGATNEKLFF.

This sequence joins TRBV7-6 and TRBJ1-3; possibly TRBD1 for D (5 bases). The CDR3 consists of 17 residues. The V end lost 5 bases, the J end lost 2 bases, and 19 bases lay between the germline ends. CDR1 is SGHVS and CDR2 is FNYEAQ in the germline V gene. CDR3 sequence reads: CASSVGPPAGPGNTIYF. The CDR3 coding sequence is TGTGCCAGCAGCGTGGGACCCCCAGCGGGACCTGGAAACACCATATATTTT.

The chain links TRBV11-2 to TRBJ2-1; D perhaps matches TRBD2 (6 bases). V lost 5 bases and J lost 4, with 18 bases in between. Germline CDR1 and CDR2: SGHAT and FQNNGV. This CDR3 is built from 16 residues. The CDR3 bases are TGTGCCAGCAGCCAGAATTGGGGCGGGAAATACAATGAGCAGTTCTTC. Its translation is CASSQNWGGKYNEQFF.

Written as DNA, the CDR3 is TGTGCCATCAGTGAGGTTATGGCAGGGGATGAAAAACTGTTTTTT. Its protein is CAISEVMAGDEKLFF. The chain is built from TRBV10-3 and TRBJ1-4; a possible D gene is TRBD1 (6 bases). Trimming cost V 2 bases and J 6 bases, with 13 bases left between them. Per germline, CDR1 ENHRY and CDR2 SYGVKD. This CDR3 comprises 15 residues.

This rearrangement joins TRBV29-1 to TRBJ2-7; 9 nucleotides match TRBD2. The germline CDR1 and CDR2 sequences are SQVTM and ANQGSEA. This CDR3 contains 15 residues. V gave up 5 bases and J gave up 4 bases; unmatched junction bases: 12. The CDR3 is CSVIPGTSSLYEQYF. CDR3 in DNA: TGCAGCGTTATACCCGGGACTAGCAGCTTATACGAGCAGTACTTC.

This clone has just a few counts. The chain combines TRBV9 with TRBJ2-2; D ambiguous. The germline V gene has CDR1 SGDLS and CDR2 YYNGEE. This CDR3 is 16 amino acids long. V dropped 0 bases and J dropped 3 bases, with 12 bases sitting between them. CDR3 loop: CASSVATLVDTGELFF. The CDR3 DNA follows: TGTGCCAGCAGCGTAGCTACACTGGTAGACACCGGGGAGCTGTTTTTT.

The J gene is TRBJ2-7, the V gene TRBV4-3, with 13 positions matching TRBD2. V shed 4 bases and J 5 bases; nucleotides not matched to a gene: 11. Germline V gene data show CDR1 as LGHNA and CDR2 as YSLEER. The CDR3 runs to 17 residues. CDR3 bases: TGCGCCAGCAGCCCCAGACTAGCGGGAGGTTTTGGCCACGAGCAGTACTTC. Its protein is CASSPRLAGGFGHEQYF.

The count of this clone is one. V gene TRBV10-2 combines with J gene TRBJ2-7; D perhaps matches TRBD2 (5 bases). CDR3 length: 14 amino acids. The germline gives CDR1 WSHSY, CDR2 SAAADI. Trimming stripped 3 bases from V and 2 bases from J, with 11 bases between. DNA for the CDR3: TGCGCCAGCAGTGACCCGCGGGTGACCTACGAGCAGTACTTC. Amino acid sequence: CASSDPRVTYEQYF.

The rearrangement uses TRBV27 and TRBJ1-5, with 9 bases identical to TRBD1. The CDR3 is 15 residues long. Germline values: CDR1 MNHEY, CDR2 SMNVEV (reference sequence). V lost 5 bases to trimming and J lost 7 bases; unmatched junction nucleotides: 9. CDR3 amino acids: CASSPIGTGRQPQHF. The CDR3 region has the DNA TGTGCCAGCAGTCCAATAGGGACAGGGAGGCAGCCCCAGCATTTT.

The chain recombines TRBV11-1 with TRBJ2-1; D unclear. CDR1 is SGHAT, CDR2 FQDESV, per germline (reference sequence). V was shortened by 2 bases and J by 12 bases, with 11 bases between the two germline ends. This CDR3 spans 12 amino acids. CDR3 sequence (DNA): TGTGCCAGCAGCTTAATTGAGGACGGGCAGTTCTTC. Protein product: CASSLIEDGQFF.

V usage is TRBV28 and J usage is TRBJ2-7; TRBD1 or TRBD2 may be the D gene (5 bases each). The CDR3 has 14 amino acids. Germline CDR1 is MDHEN and CDR2 is SYDVKM. With 3 bases removed from V and 2 bases from J, the gap between germline ends came to 11 bases. CDR3 residues: CASSFSWGTYEQYF. The CDR3, as DNA: TGTGCCAGCAGTTTTAGTTGGGGGACCTACGAGCAGTACTTC.

The rearrangement joins TRBV7-9 to TRBJ1-1; D might be TRBD1 (5 bases). Trimming took off 0 bases at V and 0 bases at J, with 20 bases between the two ends. The CDR3 spans 19 residues. Looked up from germline, CDR1 is SEHNR and CDR2 is FQNEAQ (reference sequence). This CDR3 is CASSLARRVLGDLNTEAFF. Here the CDR3 DNA reads TGTGCCAGCAGCTTAGCGCGGCGGGTGTTGGGGGATCTGAACACTGAAGCTTTCTTT.

V is TRBV9 and J is TRBJ2-7; perhaps TRBD2 as D (5 bases). The germline V gene has CDR1 SGDLS and CDR2 YYNGEE. V shed 0 bases and J shed 3 bases, with 10 bases lying between them. This CDR3 is built from 14 residues. For the CDR3, the DNA is TGTGCCAGCAGCGTAGAGTTGGGGAGCTACGAGCAGTACTTC. Translating gives CASSVELGSYEQYF. The full variable domain, in which reference TRBV9 and TRBJ2-7 provide the parts outside the CDR3, is DSGVTQTPKHLITATGQRVTLRCSPRSGDLSVYWYQQSLDQGLQFLIQYYNGEERAKGNILERFSAQQFPDLHSELNLSSLELGDSALYFCASSVELGSYEQYFGPGTRLTVT.

The chain joins TRBV4-3 to TRBJ2-1, with D perhaps given as TRBD1 or TRBD2 (6 bases each). Trimming stripped 4 bases from V and 5 bases from J, with 15 bases between. The CDR3 runs 15 residues. The germline V gene has CDR1 LGHNA and CDR2 YSLEER. CDR3 nucleotide sequence: TGCGCCAGCAGCCCCGGCAGGCGGGACAACAATGAGCAGTTCTTC. It yields the protein CASSPGRRDNNEQFF.

V is TRBV30 and J is TRBJ2-1; 10 nucleotides match TRBD2. The CDR3 is 15 amino acids. Trimming cost V 5 bases and J 7 bases; bases outside gene matches: 11. Germline V lookup: CDR1 GTSNPN, CDR2 SVGIG (reference sequence). The CDR3 region is CAWGGAGGLGNEQFF. The CDR3 nucleotides are TGTGCCTGGGGGGGAGCGGGAGGGCTGGGAAATGAGCAGTTCTTC.

Details on this clone: At one boundary the junction diverges from the germline segment, which might be a read error. The chain employs TRBV27 and TRBJ1-1; no definite D call. The germline V gene has CDR1 MNHEY and CDR2 SMNVEV (reference sequence). The CDR3 totals 13 residues. The CDR3 loop is CASSPMPGRSFVF. In DNA form, the CDR3 reads TGTGCCAGCAGTCCCATGCCCGGACGGTCCTTCGTCTTT.

V usage is TRBV25-1 and J usage is TRBJ1-1; 7 bases are a match to TRBD1. Germline V gives CDR1 MGHDK, CDR2 SYGVNS. There are 13 residues in the CDR3. V lost 7 bases to trimming and J lost 2 bases; unmatched junction nucleotides: 4. The CDR3 nucleotides are TGTGCCAGCACCGGGACAGTCAACACTGAAGCTTTCTTT. Protein sequence: CASTGTVNTEAFF.

This sequence joins TRBV7-9 and TRBJ2-2, with TRBD2 matching over 8 bases. Germline lookup yields CDR1 SEHNR and CDR2 FQNEAQ (reference sequence). The junction had 6 bases not matched to a gene; V was cut back by 8 bases and J by 7 bases. The CDR3 totals 13 residues. The CDR3 protein is CASPGGRGGELFF. The CDR3 nucleotides are TGTGCCAGCCCGGGAGGGCGAGGCGGGGAGCTGTTTTTT.

The genes are TRBV6-1 and TRBJ2-3, with D maybe TRBD2 (6 bases). Germline lookup yields CDR1 MNHNS and CDR2 SASEGT. This CDR3 comprises 15 residues. Trimming took off 3 bases at V and 4 bases at J, with 14 bases between the two ends. CDR3 region: CASSDLYGSSDTQYF. CDR3 sequence (DNA): TGTGCCAGCAGTGATTTGTACGGGAGCTCAGATACGCAGTATTTT.

The chain is built from TRBV25-1 and TRBJ2-7, with no clear D. CDR3 length: 12 residues. Per germline, CDR1 MGHDK and CDR2 SYGVNS. The ends were cut back, 5 bases at V and 2 bases at J, with 7 bases in the middle. The CDR3 loop reads CASSHKAYEQYF. The CDR3 DNA follows: TGTGCCAGCAGTCACAAAGCCTACGAGCAGTACTTC.

This clone was counted once. The V call is TRBV11-2, the J call TRBJ2-7, with D unresolved. The V end was cut by 5 bases, the J end by 4 bases, with 15 bases between. Germline V gene lookup returns CDR1 SGHAT and CDR2 FQNNGV. The CDR3 has 14 residues. The DNA of the CDR3 is TGTGCCAGCAGCACGGGTGAGGTAGAGTACGAGCAGTACTTC. This sequence encodes CASSTGEVEYEQYF.

The chain carries TRBV29-1 and TRBJ2-1; 7 bases fit TRBD2. V shed 7 bases, J shed 8 bases, and the junction held 11 bases outside the gene matches. The CDR3 length is 13 residues. Germline V gene sequence: CDR1 SQVTM, CDR2 ANQGSEA. The CDR3 nucleotides read TGCAGCGCGAGGAGCGGGATTGTCGATGAGCAGTTCTTC. Encoded protein: CSARSGIVDEQFF.

This sequence joins TRBV30 and TRBJ1-4; D remains ambiguous. CDR3 size: 13 residues. Trimming removed 5 bases at V and 0 bases at J, with 7 bases between. Germline V gene data show CDR1 as GTSNPN and CDR2 as SVGIG (reference sequence). CDR3 loop: CAWAVSTNEKLFF. DNA for the CDR3: TGTGCCTGGGCAGTATCAACTAATGAAAAACTGTTTTTT.

The V and J genes are TRBV28 and TRBJ1-2; a weak D match, TRBD1 (5 bases). Trimming removed 3 bases from V and 5 bases from J, with 16 bases in between. CDR3 length equals 15 residues. CDR1 and CDR2 (germline): MDHEN, SYDVKM. In DNA form, the CDR3 reads TGTGCCAGCAGTTTTGGGCTCGGAGGACATTATGGCTACACCTTC. Amino acid sequence: CASSFGLGGHYGYTF.

This clone was seen only once. The chain employs TRBV18 and TRBJ2-7, with D uncertain. The CDR3 runs to 16 residues. From germline, CDR1 is KGHSH and CDR2 LQKENI. V lost 4 bases to trimming and J lost 3 bases, with 19 bases between them. The CDR3 DNA sequence: TGTGCCAGCTCACAAGACTCCCAGATATTTTTCTACGAGCAGTACTTC. It specifies CASSQDSQIFFYEQYF.